This T cell receptor (beta chain) comes out of a study of T cell repertoires in cytomegalovirus infection. For the study at large: In the study, CMV epitopes included recently identified HLA-C-restricted and well-studied HLA-B-restricted ones. CMV infection together with matching HLA type was indicated by public TCR beta signatures. Study observations and caveats: In two of eight donors, the top clonotype was HLA-C-restricted CMV-specific. People with CMV and the relevant HLA were identified by cumulative public TCR beta family frequency.

TCRdb used MiXCR to reprocess the reads, holding one entry per CDR3 protein. The sample has a few hundred thousand distinct CDR3 sequences; more than 20% are singletons. The sample holds a few counts of this clonotype. The antigen is unknown. J was trimmed by 6 bases and V by 4 bases; bases with no gene match: 12. This CDR3 has 15 residues. CDR1 and CDR2 from the germline V gene are SGHDN and FVKESK. This receptor was obtained from a human donor in good health (CMV status not recorded). Some clones in this sample may be carry-over from other donors' samples. The chain has TRBV14 and TRBJ2-7; TRBD2 aligns across 7 bases. The sequencing used cultured PBMCs, collected from culture after CMV antigen stimulation. This chain's CDR3 is CASSLQAGGSSEQYF. CDR3 DNA sequence: TGTGCCAGCAGCCTCCAAGCCGGCGGGAGCAGCGAGCAGTACTTC.